The entry below gives a single T cell receptor beta chain sequence along with its context. This sample stems from a study of blood T cell repertoires in COVID-19. Study at large: Acute-phase and convalescent COVID-19 samples originated in the United States, Italy and Spain. Sample material is recorded as cDNA or gDNA derived from T cells, B-cell-depleted T cells, or PBMCs.

Under the authors' procedure: Scientists estimated how many nucleated cells there were by amplifying reference gene primers. Profiling relied on immunoSEQ multiplex PCR, and the TCRdb table lists in-frame clones only, not all of them. The V and J calls and clone size come from that table; D and trimming were worked out from the DNA. The sample holds fewer than 200,000 clones; roughly 84% are singletons and the top ten take around 9.9%. The CDR3 runs 14 residues. The germline V gene has CDR1 SSHAT and CDR2 FNYEAQ (reference sequence). The V gene lost 1 base and the J gene lost 8 bases, with 11 bases spanning the gap.

The rearrangement joins TRBV7-7 to TRBJ1-4, with D possibly TRBD1 on 6 matching bases. The sequencing sample was made of peripheral blood. This sequence was found in a man between 65 and 85 years old with active or convalescent COVID-19. CDR3 DNA: TGTGCCAGCAGCTTAGATAGGACAGCCGAAAAACTGTTTTTT. This gives the protein CASSLDRTAEKLFF. The complete variable domain, with remaining parts taken from reference TRBV7-7 and TRBJ1-4, reads GAGVSQSPRYKVTKRGQDVTLRCDPISSHATLYWYQQALGQGPEFLTYFNYEAQPDKSGLPSDRFSAERPEGSISTLTIQRTEQRDSAMYRCASSLDRTAEKLFFGSGTQLSVL.